A single sample gave rise to the 2 T cell receptor beta chains below, sequenced in a study of shared clonotypes between healthy human individuals. This table comes from immunoSEQ multiplex PCR, and its TCRdb copy is limited to in-frame clones, with some not included. The table has a few hundred thousand clones, roughly four fifths seen once. The sample consisted of PBMCs. All receptors come from a woman aged 40 to 50 in good health. Some clones in this sample may be carry-over from other donors' samples.

Regarding this clone: This same CDR3 is encoded by further DNA sequences in the sample. J is TRBJ2-1 and V is TRBV30; possible D gene TRBD2, 6 bases. Trimming pared 3 bases from V and 2 bases from J, leaving 11 bases between. This CDR3 has 14 amino acids. Germline V gives CDR1 GTSNPN, CDR2 SVGIG (reference sequence). This CDR3 is CAWSPGLPYNEQFF. CDR3 nucleotide sequence: TGTGCCTGGAGCCCGGGACTCCCCTACAATGAGCAGTTCTTC.

This rearrangement joins TRBV7-9 to TRBJ1-4; 7 bases line up with TRBD1. Germline lookup yields CDR1 SEHNR and CDR2 FQNEAQ (reference sequence). The length of the CDR3 is 16 residues. The ends lost 5 bases at V and 3 bases at J; junction bases unmatched: 9. CDR3 loop: CASSPRSTGSNEKLFF. CDR3 nucleotides: TGTGCCAGCAGCCCCCGATCGACAGGGTCTAATGAAAAACTGTTTTTT.